Each of the 15 T cell receptor beta chains below was sequenced from the same sample in a study of graft-versus-host responses after intestinal transplantation. For these TCRs, the target antigens are not known. Sequencing used immunoSEQ multiplex PCR; TCRdb keeps in-frame clones, though not all of them. The profile shows 95,000 to 110,000 clones, over 75% of them singletons. Source: unstimulated CD4+ T cells sorted from spleen or lymph node cells, taken before intestinal transplant. All receptors come from a human donor who received an intestinal transplant.

The chain couples TRBV6-5 to TRBJ2-7; weak D call: TRBD2 (6 bases). CDR1 is MNHEY and CDR2 is SVGAGI in the germline V gene. There are 15 residues in the CDR3. Deletions cut 6 bases from V and 2 bases from J, with 17 bases between. The CDR3 nucleotides are TGTGCCAGCAGCCAAAGCGGGCTAGGAACCTACGAGCAGTACTTC. Residues: CASSQSGLGTYEQYF.

The chain uses TRBV5-4 and TRBJ2-2, with TRBD2 as a possible D gene (7 bases). The CDR3 has 15 residues. V dropped 6 bases and J dropped 4 bases, with 16 bases sitting between them. CDR1 is SGHNT, CDR2 YYREEE, per germline (reference sequence). CDR3 in amino acids: CASTVGGAGTGELFF. In DNA form, the CDR3 reads TGTGCCAGCACCGTAGGGGGGGCGGGCACCGGGGAGCTGTTTTTT.

This chain uses TRBV5-1 with TRBJ2-7; D unclear. The CDR3 is 13 amino acids. Germline V gives CDR1 SGHRS, CDR2 YFSETQ. Trimming left V 4 bases short and J 0 bases short, with 8 bases between. The CDR3 protein is CASSPLSSYEQYF. The CDR3 nucleotides are TGCGCCAGCAGCCCCCTGAGCTCCTACGAGCAGTACTTC.

The chain combines TRBV6-6 with TRBJ1-3, with TRBD1 matching 7 bases. The CDR3 runs 16 residues. The germline V gene encodes CDR1 MNHNY and CDR2 SVGAGI (reference sequence). The trim removed 5 bases at V and 0 bases at J, leaving 7 bases unmatched. CDR3 residues: CASSISRDSSGNTIYF. CDR3 nucleotide sequence: TGTGCCAGCAGTATCTCTCGGGACAGCTCTGGAAACACCATATATTTT.

The chain carries TRBV19 and TRBJ2-2; either TRBD1 or TRBD2 may supply D (7 bases each). Germline CDR1 LNHDA, CDR2 SQIVND (reference sequence). The CDR3 loop spans 19 amino acids. V lost 3 bases and J 4 bases, leaving 24 bases between the germline ends. The CDR3 bases are TGTGCCAGTAGTATTAGGAGTGGGAGGGGGACAGCCCCCACCGGGGAGCTGTTTTTT. It translates to CASSIRSGRGTAPTGELFF.

This clone has only one observation. This chain joins TRBV4-1 and TRBJ2-1, with no clear D. Germline V gives CDR1 MGHRA, CDR2 YSYEKL. This CDR3 has 18 amino acids. Trimming shortened V by 1 base and J by 0 bases, and 16 bases separated the two germline ends. The CDR3 DNA follows: TGCGCCAGCAGCCAAGTCCGTCTTGACTGGAACTCCTACAATGAGCAGTTCTTC. Protein product: CASSQVRLDWNSYNEQFF.

The chain employs TRBV15 and TRBJ2-1; D is undetermined. The CDR3 covers 13 residues. V lost 0 bases and J lost 4, with 4 bases in between. Germline V lookup: CDR1 LNHNV, CDR2 YYDKDF (reference sequence). The chain's CDR3 is CATSRDTYNEQFF. DNA for the CDR3: TGTGCCACCAGCAGAGACACTTACAATGAGCAGTTCTTC.

The chain has TRBV10-2 and TRBJ2-5, with 12 bases lining up with TRBD2. The ends lost 2 bases at V and 5 bases at J; junction bases unmatched: 0. This CDR3 contains 14 residues. The V gene's germline CDR1 is WSHSY and CDR2 SAAADI. The CDR3 DNA reads as TGCGCCAGCAGTGAGACTAGCGGGAGGGAGACCCAGTACTTC. Protein product: CASSETSGRETQYF.

V and J are TRBV10-3 and TRBJ1-3, with D unresolved. Trimming cost V 8 bases and J 0 bases, with 11 bases left between them. The CDR3 is 14 residues long. The germline V gene encodes CDR1 ENHRY and CDR2 SYGVKD. The DNA of the CDR3 is TGTGCCATCTTTGACGGGAACTCTGGAAACACCATATATTTT. This gives the protein CAIFDGNSGNTIYF.

The V and J genes are TRBV5-1 and TRBJ1-2; tentatively, D is TRBD1 (5 bases). V was shortened by 4 bases and J by 9 bases, with 25 bases between the two germline ends. The CDR3 runs 16 residues. CDR1 is SGHRS, CDR2 YFSETQ, per germline. This CDR3 is CASSQGPRGALGSYTF. CDR3 coding DNA: TGCGCCAGCAGCCAAGGGCCTCGAGGGGCCCTAGGCAGCTACACCTTC.

Concerning this clone itself: A much larger clonotype is one base distant, so this may be a read error. The rearrangement joins TRBV6-5 to TRBJ1-1; D not certain. CDR3 length equals 12 residues. The V gene's germline CDR1 is MNHEY and CDR2 SVGAGI. V lost 6 bases and J 1 base, leaving 6 bases between the germline ends. Here the CDR3 reads CASSFTNTEAFF. The CDR3 DNA reads TGTGCCAGCAGCTTTACGAACACTGAAGCTTTCTTT.

V is TRBV5-4 and J is TRBJ2-3; D might be TRBD2 (6 bases). Germline V CDR1 and CDR2: SGHNT, YYREEE (reference sequence). Trimming took off 4 bases at V and 6 bases at J, with 15 bases between the two ends. This CDR3 region has 14 residues. DNA of the CDR3: TGTGCCAGCAGCGTCTTAGGAGGGCCGGATACGCAGTATTTT. As protein: CASSVLGGPDTQYF.

The V and J genes are TRBV6-4 and TRBJ1-6, with D hard to call. Per the germline V gene, CDR1 is MRHNA and CDR2 is SNTAGT. The CDR3 runs to 13 residues. V lost 0 bases and J lost 7, with 4 bases in between. The CDR3 sequence: CASSDSGNSPLHF. The CDR3 DNA is TGTGCCAGCAGTGACTCAGGGAATTCACCCCTCCACTTT.

V usage is TRBV7-9 and J usage is TRBJ2-7, with D unclear. The germline gives CDR1 SEHNR, CDR2 FQNEAQ (reference sequence). This CDR3 comprises 14 residues. The germline V and J ends were trimmed by 1 base and 1 base, with 8 bases remaining between them. The CDR3 is CASSLGAFSYEQYF. CDR3 nucleotides: TGTGCCAGCAGCTTAGGTGCGTTTTCCTACGAGCAGTACTTC.

There are a few counts of this clone. The chain couples TRBV6-1 to TRBJ1-3; D may be TRBD1 (6 bases). Trimming cost V 2 bases and J 7 bases, with 15 bases left between them. The CDR3 covers 15 residues. From germline, CDR1 is MNHNS and CDR2 SASEGT. In DNA form, the CDR3 reads TGTGCCAGCAGTGAATTAGACAGGCTTCGGAACACCATATATTTT. It codes for CASSELDRLRNTIYF.